These T cell receptor beta chains were read from a single sample in a study of blood T cells in healthy people across ages. TCRdb ran MiXCR on the 5' RACE reads and lists one entry per CDR3 protein. Counted here are hundreds of thousands of distinct CDR3 sequences, under 55% occurring once; the ten biggest clones make up about 19%. The sample consisted of blood. The receptors originated from a man between 60 and 70 years old in good health. Each CDR3 is given with its conserved first and last residue. The D gene is left open where the match is weak. Size tells how often a clone was seen (once, few, many) or the class of an expanded clone, and some rows leave it out.

abundance	d_gene	v_gene	j_gene	CDR3nt	CDR3aa
.	.	TRBV4-1	TRBJ2-1	TGCGCCAGCAGCCAAGACCTAGTGGTGATCTCATACAATGAGCAGTTCTTC	CASSQDLVVISYNEQFF
.	TRBD1	TRBV6-6	TRBJ1-1	TGTGCCAGCAGCCCACAGGGGGACACTGAAGCTTTCTTT	CASSPQGDTEAFF
.	.	TRBV24-1	TRBJ2-3	TGTGCCACCAGTGATTTGGGACTACAGGGTCGGTATTTT	CATSDLGLQGRYF
few	.	TRBV18	TRBJ1-6	TGTGCCAGCTCACCGGGACCTTCTAATTCACCCCTCCACTTT	CASSPGPSNSPLHF
few	.	TRBV20-1	TRBJ2-7	TGCAGTGCTAGAGAACTCGGGAAATCCTACGAGCAGTACTTC	CSARELGKSYEQYF
.	.	TRBV20-1	TRBJ2-5	TGCAGTGCTAGAGTAAGGGGGGTTGGTGGAGAGACCCAGTACTTC	CSARVRGVGGETQYF
many	.	TRBV20-1	TRBJ2-4	TGCAGTGCTAGGGCGGAGATAGCCAAAAACATTCAGTACTTC	CSARAEIAKNIQYF
.	.	TRBV29-1	TRBJ1-2	TGCAGCGTTAAGTTAGACAGCAACTATGGCTACACCTTC	CSVKLDSNYGYTF
.	TRBD1	TRBV11-2	TRBJ2-7	TGTGCCAGCAGCCAGGGGGCAGGAGCGGCCTCCTACGAGCAGTACTTC	CASSQGAGAASYEQYF
.	TRBD1	TRBV3-1	TRBJ1-2	TGTGCCAGCAGCTACGCGGACAGGGGGCTTGGTGGCCACACCTTC	CASSYADRGLGGHTF
.	TRBD2	TRBV25-1	TRBJ2-1	TGTGCCAGCAGTGTCCCTAGCGGCAATGAGCAGTTCTTC	CASSVPSGNEQFF
many	.	TRBV6-2/TRBV6-3	TRBJ1-1	TGTGCCAGCAGTTACTCGGTGAACACTGAAGCTTTCTTT	CASSYSVNTEAFF
.	.	TRBV7-9	TRBJ2-5	TGTGCCAGCAGCTTCGCGACCGAGACCCAGTACTTC	CASSFATETQYF
.	.	TRBV7-2	TRBJ2-7	TGTGCCAGCAGCTTAGCTTGGTCGTCCTACGAGCAGTACTTC	CASSLAWSSYEQYF
few	.	TRBV10-3	TRBJ2-7	TGTGCCATCAGTGGTGCAGGGTCGTTAAGCGAGCAGTACTTC	CAISGAGSLSEQYF
few	.	TRBV24-1	TRBJ2-5	TGTGCCACCAGTGATTCCGCAGTCCAGTACTTC	CATSDSAVQYF
.	TRBD2	TRBV5-1	TRBJ2-1	TGCGCCAGCAGCTTGGAGCGAGCGGGGGTTCGGGAGCAGTTCTTC	CASSLERAGVREQFF
.	TRBD1	TRBV28	TRBJ2-7	TGTGCCAGCAGTTTTACTGACAGGGAAGGCTACGAGCAGTACTTC	CASSFTDREGYEQYF
.	TRBD1	TRBV20-1	TRBJ1-2	TGCAGTGCTAGACAGGGGGCGGTTGGGGGCTACACCTTC	CSARQGAVGGYTF
few	.	TRBV6-2/TRBV6-3	TRBJ2-7	TGTGCCAGCAGGGGATTCGGGGAGTTTTCCTACGAGCAGTACTTC	CASRGFGEFSYEQYF
many	.	TRBV7-2	TRBJ2-1	TGTGCCAGCACCCCGGATTGGGGCTACAATGAGCAGTTCTTC	CASTPDWGYNEQFF
.	.	TRBV4-1	TRBJ1-6	TGCGCCAGCAGCCAGAGCGGGGGAGTGGGGAATTCACCCCTCCACTTT	CASSQSGGVGNSPLHF
.	.	TRBV20-1	TRBJ1-4	TGCAGTGCTAGAGTGGGGGCCATCACAACTAATGAAAAACTGTTTTTT	CSARVGAITTNEKLFF
.	TRBD2	TRBV6-2/TRBV6-3	TRBJ2-3	TGTGCCAGCAGTTACTCGACACTAGCGGGGGGCCGGACAGATACGCAGTATTTT	CASSYSTLAGGRTDTQYF
few	TRBD2	TRBV28	TRBJ2-7	TGTGCCAGCAGTTCAACTATAGCGGGGGGTCTCTACGAGCAGTACTTC	CASSSTIAGGLYEQYF
few	TRBD1	TRBV7-2	TRBJ2-3	TGTGCCAGCAGCCCCCCAGGGGGCGGCACAGATACGCAGTATTTT	CASSPPGGGTDTQYF
.	.	TRBV4-1	TRBJ2-3	TGCGCCAGCAGCCAACACAGGGCAGATACGCAGTATTTT	CASSQHRADTQYF
.	TRBD1	TRBV28	TRBJ2-1	TGTGTCAGCAGTAACAGGGGACGCAGGAATGAGCAGTTCTTC	CVSSNRGRRNEQFF
.	TRBD1	TRBV9	TRBJ2-7	TGTGCCAGCAGCGTAGGGGGGGGACAGGGAACCTACGAGCAGTACTTC	CASSVGGGQGTYEQYF
once	TRBD2	TRBV9	TRBJ2-1	TGTGCCAGCAGCGGAGAGCGGGGGCGCTACAATGAGCAGTTCTTC	CASSGERGRYNEQFF
few	.	TRBV12-3/TRBV12-4	TRBJ2-1	TGTGCCAGCAGTTTCCCGAGAAATGAGCAGTTCTTC	CASSFPRNEQFF
many	TRBD2	TRBV5-1	TRBJ2-1	TGCGCCAGCAGCCCTCGGACTAGCGGGGGGGCCTACAATGAGCAGTTCTTC	CASSPRTSGGAYNEQFF
.	.	TRBV5-1	TRBJ1-1	TGCGCCAGCAGGCCCGGGACGATGAACACTGAAGCTTTCTTT	CASRPGTMNTEAFF
.	TRBD2	TRBV7-2	TRBJ2-3	TGTGCCAGCAGCTCGAATAGGGCGGGGGGCACAGATACGCAGTATTTT	CASSSNRAGGTDTQYF
.	.	TRBV28	TRBJ1-5	TGTGCCAGCACCCGGGGAGGGAGCTCCAATCAGCCCCAGCATTTT	CASTRGGSSNQPQHF
.	TRBD1	TRBV9	TRBJ2-6	TGTGCCAGCAGCGTAGGAGCCCGGGACAGGGTTCGTGGGGCCAACGTCCTGACTTTC	CASSVGARDRVRGANVLTF
.	TRBD1	TRBV27	TRBJ1-1	TGTGCCAGCACCCCGGGACAGGGTGGGACTGAAGCTTTCTTT	CASTPGQGGTEAFF